Listed here is a single T cell receptor (beta chain). What it recognizes is unknown. Germline CDR1 reads MNHEY; CDR2 reads SVGAGI. The V end was cut by 0 bases, the J end by 5 bases, with 7 bases between. The length of the CDR3 is 13 residues. The data belong to a study of T cell responses to AZD1222 COVID-19 vaccine. Study-wide findings and caveats: Across spike, vaccine-associated CD4 TCRs were found, dominant at 160-218 and 743-854. Females outnumbered males among donors, who were mostly white British; clonal diversity was possibly underestimated.

TCRdb's copy holds only in-frame clones and misses some; the assay was immunoSEQ multiplex PCR. The data hold over 140,000 clones, with about 91% observed a single time. This receptor was obtained from an adult who received the AZD1222 COVID-19 vaccine. The starting material was peripheral blood, obtained 28 days after the second AZD1222 dose. The gene calls are TRBV6-5 and TRBJ1-2; D not resolved. The CDR3 DNA is TGTGCCAGCAGTTACTCCGCGGTTTATGGCTACACCTTC. This translates into CASSYSAVYGYTF.